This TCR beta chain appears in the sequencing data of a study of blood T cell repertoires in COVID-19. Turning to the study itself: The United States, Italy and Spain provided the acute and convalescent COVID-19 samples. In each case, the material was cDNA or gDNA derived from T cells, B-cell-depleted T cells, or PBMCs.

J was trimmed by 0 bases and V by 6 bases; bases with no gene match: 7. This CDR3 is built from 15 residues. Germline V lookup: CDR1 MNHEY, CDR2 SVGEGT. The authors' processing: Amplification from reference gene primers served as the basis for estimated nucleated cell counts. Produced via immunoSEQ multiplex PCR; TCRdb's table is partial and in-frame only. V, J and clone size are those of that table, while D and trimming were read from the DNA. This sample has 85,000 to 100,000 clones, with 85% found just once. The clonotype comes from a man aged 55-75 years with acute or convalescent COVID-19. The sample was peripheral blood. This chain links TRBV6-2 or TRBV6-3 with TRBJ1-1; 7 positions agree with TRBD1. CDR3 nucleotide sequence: TGTGCCAGCAGCGAAGAACAGGGGATGAACACTGAAGCTTTCTTT. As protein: CASSEEQGMNTEAFF.